This TCR beta chain originates from a study of T cell responses to AZD1222 COVID-19 vaccine. Generated by immunoSEQ multiplex PCR, the TCRdb table keeps only in-frame clones and is missing some. The sample records 200,000 or so clones, 80% to 90% being singletons. CDR3 length: 14 residues. Germline V gene lookup returns CDR1 KGHSH and CDR2 LQKENI. Trimming removed 3 bases at V and 7 bases at J, with 12 bases between. V and J are TRBV18 and TRBJ1-4; D possibly corresponds to TRBD1 (5 bases). This specimen was peripheral blood, taken on day 0 of MenACWY control vaccination. This TCR was recovered from an adult in good health. CDR3 nucleotide sequence: TGTGCCAGCTCACCCCACCGGGGCGCTGAAAAACTGTTTTTT. This sequence encodes CASSPHRGAEKLFF.